Sequencing of this T cell receptor (beta chain) was carried out in a study of T cells in Graves' hyperthyroidism and ophthalmopathy. Across the whole study: Peripheral blood collection took place at initial diagnosis, before any treatment. Study observations and caveats: The blood repertoire included most of the expanded thyroid clonotypes above 0.001.

In the case of this clonotype: What it binds is not known.

Amplification yielded TCR beta CDR3 regions, with RNA transcripts as the source. Using the HTBI primer set, a first-round RT-PCR was run on the TCR CDR3. TCRdb re-called the multiplex PCR reads with MiXCR, one entry per CDR3 protein. The sample carries hundreds of thousands of distinct CDR3 sequences, 38% recorded once. Germline V lookup: CDR1 KGHDR, CDR2 SFDVKD. The CDR3 sequence is 18 residues long. The germline V and J ends were trimmed by 2 bases and 0 bases, with 13 bases remaining between them. The chain employs TRBV24-1 and TRBJ2-6; D assignment may be TRBD1 or TRBD2 (6 bases each). The sequence came from a man between 18 and 35 years old with Graves' hyperthyroidism. Input material: blood. Here the CDR3 DNA reads TGTGCCACCAGTGATTCGGGGGCGGGAAGCTCTGGGGCCAACGTCCTGACTTTC. Translating gives CATSDSGAGSSGANVLTF.